This TCR beta chain was identified in a study of beta chain features in type 1 diabetes. Study overall: Healthy donors and patients had similar age, gender and cell yields.

Sequenced material consisted of expressed TCRB transcripts (all of the isolated RNA was reverse transcribed). Assay used: immunoSEQ multiplex PCR; TCRdb lists only in-frame clones, some missing. Of 150,000 or so clones listed, about 9.1% are singletons. Germline V lookup: CDR1 SGHRS, CDR2 YFSETQ. The V gene end was trimmed by 4 bases and the J gene end by 2 bases; junction bases not matched to a gene: 9. The length of the CDR3 is 17 residues. The chain employs TRBV5-1 and TRBJ2-2, with 9 bases fitting TRBD1. The sequence came from a woman aged 18-29 years in good health. The sample was central memory CD4+ T cells from blood. DNA of the CDR3: TGCGCCAGCAGCCCCTTGGGACAGGGCAGCAACACCGGGGAGCTGTTTTTT. Amino acids: CASSPLGQGSNTGELFF.